Each of the 29 T cell receptor beta chains below was sequenced from the same sample in a study of blood T cell repertoires in COVID-19 (dated by TCRdb to the early 2020s). The library was made by the immunoSEQ multiplex PCR assay. As stored in TCRdb, this immuneACCESS dataset retains in-frame rearrangements with V and J assigned. A fraction of the clones does not appear; measured against another copy, unresolved V genes explain less than half of the discrepancy, and the remainder lacks a known reason. This sample gives 300,000 to 400,000 clones in total; 85% of them show up just once. The biggest ten clones account for around 1.8% of the sample. Sequencing input: PBMCs or T cells enriched from blood (not recorded which). Receptor source: a woman aged 30 to 39 who had been exposed to COVID-19.

The chain is built from TRBV18 and TRBJ1-5; 8 bases fit TRBD1. V shed 0 bases, J shed 6 bases, and the junction held 7 bases outside the gene matches. This CDR3 contains 16 residues. Germline CDR1 is KGHSH and CDR2 is LQKENI. The CDR3 DNA sequence: TGTGCCAGCTCACCACCAGTCCAGGGGGCGAGTCAGCCCCAGCATTTT. It is translated as CASSPPVQGASQPQHF.

Only one count was recorded for this clone. The chain links TRBV27 to TRBJ2-2; possible D gene TRBD2, 6 bases. Germline V gene data show CDR1 as MNHEY and CDR2 as SMNVEV (reference sequence). Trimming cost V 3 bases and J 1 base, with 9 bases left between them. This CDR3 is built from 15 residues. The CDR3 DNA is TGTGCCAGCAGTTTGTGGGACTTGAACACCGGGGAGCTGTTTTTT. Translated, it gives CASSLWDLNTGELFF.

This clone was observed a single time. V is TRBV19 and J is TRBJ1-2; TRBD1 aligns across 9 bases. CDR3 length: 14 residues. Trimming cost V 4 bases and J 8 bases; bases outside gene matches: 8. The germline V gene encodes CDR1 LNHDA and CDR2 SQIVND (reference sequence). CDR3 in DNA: TGTGCCAGTAGTAGGACCCGGGACAGGGTCGGCTACACCTTC. Translated: CASSRTRDRVGYTF.

The V and J genes are TRBV2 and TRBJ2-1; 8 nucleotides align to TRBD1. CDR3 length: 11 amino acids. In germline, CDR1 is SNHLY, CDR2 FYNNEI. The V gene end was trimmed by 8 bases and the J gene end by 16 bases; junction bases not matched to a gene: 10. The CDR3 reads CASWLDRERFF. As DNA, the CDR3 is TGTGCCAGCTGGTTGGACAGGGAGAGATTCTTC.

This clone was counted only a few times. The rearrangement links TRBV7-2 to TRBJ1-2; possibly TRBD1 for D (5 bases). The germline CDR1 and CDR2 sequences are SGHTA and FQGNSA. V lost 2 bases and J 6 bases, leaving 13 bases between the germline ends. The CDR3 is 14 amino acids. In DNA form, the CDR3 reads TGTGCCAGCAGCTTAAATAGGGCGGGGGATGGCTACACCTTC. It is translated as CASSLNRAGDGYTF.

V gene TRBV19 combines with J gene TRBJ1-1; possible D gene TRBD1, 5 bases. With 3 bases removed from V and 1 base from J, the gap between germline ends came to 12 bases. CDR3 length: 15 residues. The germline V gene has CDR1 LNHDA and CDR2 SQIVND (reference sequence). CDR3 region: CASSIGGTRNTEAFF. The CDR3 DNA reads as TGTGCCAGTAGTATCGGGGGAACGAGGAACACTGAAGCTTTCTTT.

V is TRBV19 and J is TRBJ2-2; 10 nucleotides agree with TRBD2. CDR1 is LNHDA, CDR2 SQIVND, per germline (reference sequence). Trimming took 4 bases from V and 9 from J; bases not matched to a gene: 8. The CDR3 is made up of 15 amino acids. The CDR3 region is CASSTSGSGTRELFF. The CDR3 DNA sequence: TGTGCCAGTAGTACTAGCGGGAGTGGAACCCGGGAGCTGTTTTTT.

The chain joins TRBV18 to TRBJ1-4; no clear D gene. CDR3 length equals 16 residues. V was clipped by 6 bases and J by 4 bases, with 18 bases between them. Germline V gives CDR1 KGHSH, CDR2 LQKENI. CDR3 nucleotides: TGTGCCAGCTCGCCTGCGTCGGGGAAATTTAATGAAAAACTGTTTTTT. Translation: CASSPASGKFNEKLFF.

V and J are TRBV2 and TRBJ1-1; D call uncertain. Germline-derived CDR1 and CDR2 are SNHLY and FYNNEI. This CDR3 has 17 residues. The V gene lost 0 bases and the J gene lost 1 base, with 15 bases spanning the gap. The CDR3 is CASSEALLGVSNTEAFF. The CDR3 DNA sequence: TGTGCCAGCAGTGAAGCGCTTCTGGGAGTTTCGAACACTGAAGCTTTCTTT.

The V call is TRBV15, the J call TRBJ1-1, with TRBD1 matching 8 bases. The CDR3 totals 18 residues. J gave up 1 base and V 4 bases, and 14 bases lay outside the gene matches. CDR1 is LNHNV and CDR2 is YYDKDF in the germline V gene (reference sequence). The CDR3 spells CATSTGALTGDRNTEAFF. CDR3 DNA sequence: TGTGCCACCAGCACCGGAGCCTTGACAGGGGATCGGAACACTGAAGCTTTCTTT. Combining the CDR3 with reference TRBV15 and TRBJ1-1 gives the whole variable domain DAMVIQNPRYQVTQFGKPVTLSCSQTLNHNVMYWYQQKSSQAPKLLFHYYDKDFNNEADTPDNFQSRRPNTSFCFLDIRSPGLGDTAMYLCATSTGALTGDRNTEAFFGQGTRLTVV.

The genes are TRBV15 and TRBJ1-5; TRBD1 is a possible D gene (6 bases). From germline, CDR1 is LNHNV and CDR2 YYDKDF (reference sequence). The V gene lost 0 bases and the J gene lost 7 bases, with 13 bases spanning the gap. The CDR3 sequence is 15 residues long. The CDR3 protein is CATSRDGPGDQPQHF. The DNA for the CDR3 is TGTGCCACCAGCAGAGATGGGCCAGGGGACCAGCCCCAGCATTTT.

The V gene is TRBV2, the J gene TRBJ2-7; TRBD2 matches at 11 bases. Germline trimming cut 2 bases from V and 4 bases from J; bases unmatched to any gene: 7. The CDR3 length is 16 residues. Germline CDR1 is SNHLY and CDR2 is FYNNEI. CDR3 region: CASSEIASGRSYEQYF. Here the CDR3 DNA reads TGTGCCAGCAGTGAAATTGCTAGCGGGAGGTCGTACGAGCAGTACTTC.

Ten or more counts support this clone. V is TRBV3-1 (or the pseudogene TRBV3-2) and J is TRBJ2-2; TRBD2 aligns across 12 bases. The germline V gene has CDR1 LGHDT and CDR2 YNNKEL (reference sequence). The CDR3 loop spans 18 amino acids. Trimming removed 10 bases from V and 5 bases from J; junction bases left unmatched: 17. The CDR3 here is CATNRGQGTSGSTGELFF. In DNA form, the CDR3 reads TGTGCCACCAACCGGGGACAGGGGACTAGCGGGTCTACCGGGGAGCTGTTTTTT.

The chain combines TRBV28 with TRBJ2-1; 7 positions agree with TRBD1. The CDR3 contains 19 residues. Germline CDR1 MDHEN, CDR2 SYDVKM. J lost 0 bases, V lost 8 bases, and 19 bases had no gene match. In nucleotides, the CDR3 is TGTGCCAGCCATAAGACTGACAGGGCCACCTACATCTCCTACAATGAGCAGTTCTTC. Residues: CASHKTDRATYISYNEQFF.

The genes are TRBV10-3 and TRBJ2-1; no reliable D call. Trimming left V 0 bases short and J 3 bases short, with 9 bases between. Germline loops: CDR1 ENHRY, CDR2 SYGVKD. The CDR3 runs 15 residues. In DNA, the CDR3 is TGTGCCATCAGTGAGTCCGAGCGCTTCTACAATGAGCAGTTCTTC. It codes for CAISESERFYNEQFF.

This clone was recorded a few times. The chain combines TRBV5-1 with TRBJ2-3; 8 bases are shared with TRBD2. Germline lookup yields CDR1 SGHRS and CDR2 YFSETQ. This CDR3 comprises 16 residues. J was trimmed by 2 bases and V by 0 bases; bases with no gene match: 5. The CDR3 loop is CASSLVAGGNTDTQYF. CDR3 coding DNA: TGCGCCAGCAGCTTGGTGGCGGGGGGAAACACAGATACGCAGTATTTT.

The gene calls are TRBV5-1 and TRBJ2-2, with 11 nucleotides matching TRBD1. The CDR3 is 17 amino acids. V was clipped by 6 bases and J by 3 bases; unmatched bases: 10. From germline, CDR1 is SGHRS and CDR2 YFSETQ. CDR3 loop: CASKIRTGGFDTGELFF. CDR3 DNA sequence: TGCGCCAGCAAAATTAGGACAGGGGGCTTCGACACCGGGGAGCTGTTTTTT.

The J gene is TRBJ2-7, the V gene TRBV19, with D tentatively TRBD2 (5 bases). The CDR3 is 14 residues long. V was clipped by 2 bases and J by 5 bases, with 13 bases between them. The germline V gene encodes CDR1 LNHDA and CDR2 SQIVND (reference sequence). The CDR3 is CASSIFGWGDEQYF. The CDR3 DNA is TGTGCCAGTAGTATATTCGGTTGGGGAGACGAGCAGTACTTC.

There are a few counts of this clone. This rearrangement joins TRBV28 to TRBJ1-3; D is uncertain. The germline CDR1 and CDR2 sequences are MDHEN and SYDVKM. This CDR3 spans 15 amino acids. Trimming took off 5 bases at V and 0 bases at J, with 11 bases between the two ends. The CDR3 nucleotides read TGTGCCAGCAGTCCTGCGGGGAGCTCTGGAAACACCATATATTTT. Translating it yields CASSPAGSSGNTIYF.

The chain links TRBV27 to TRBJ1-2, with TRBD1 identical over 12 bases. Trimming took 6 bases from V and 3 from J; bases not matched to a gene: 14. The CDR3 totals 18 residues. Germline CDR1 is MNHEY and CDR2 is SMNVEV (reference sequence). CDR3 DNA sequence: TGTGCCAGCAGACCCGGGACAGGGGGCGTGTTAGGCCACTATGGCTACACCTTC. Amino acids: CASRPGTGGVLGHYGYTF.

A few counts support this clone. V gene TRBV29-1 combines with J gene TRBJ2-3; 8 positions match TRBD1. V dropped 6 bases and J dropped 3; count of bases not matched to a gene: 2. The CDR3 extends over 12 amino acids. Germline V gene lookup returns CDR1 SQVTM and CDR2 ANQGSEA. The CDR3 protein is CSVRTGTDTQYF. CDR3 DNA sequence: TGCAGCGTAAGGACAGGGACAGATACGCAGTATTTT.

This clone was recorded a few times. The J gene is TRBJ1-2, the V gene TRBV11-2, with D possibly TRBD1 on 6 matching bases. V was clipped by 5 bases and J by 4 bases, with 14 bases between them. This CDR3 is 14 amino acids long. Germline CDR1 reads SGHAT; CDR2 reads FQNNGV. The chain's CDR3 is CASSGGIYIYGYTF. As DNA, the CDR3 is TGTGCCAGCAGCGGGGGCATCTACATCTATGGCTACACCTTC.

The chain combines TRBV7-9 with TRBJ2-1; tentatively, D is TRBD2 (5 bases). CDR3 length: 13 amino acids. V lost 0 bases and J 7 bases, leaving 7 bases between the germline ends. The V gene's germline CDR1 is SEHNR and CDR2 FQNEAQ (reference sequence). The CDR3 loop is CASSLATGNEQFF. The DNA of the CDR3 is TGTGCCAGCAGCTTAGCAACGGGGAATGAGCAGTTCTTC.

V and J are TRBV24-1 and TRBJ1-4; 8 bases line up with TRBD1. The CDR3 is 13 amino acids. Germline-derived CDR1 and CDR2 are KGHDR and SFDVKD. J was trimmed by 4 bases and V by 9 bases; bases with no gene match: 3. The CDR3 sequence is CATSTGDNEKLFF. The DNA for the CDR3 is TGTGCCACCTCGACAGGGGATAATGAAAAACTGTTTTTT.

The chain recombines TRBV5-4 with TRBJ2-3, with 7 bases lining up with TRBD1. V gave up 5 bases and J gave up 2 bases; unmatched junction bases: 11. CDR1 and CDR2 from the germline V gene are SGHNT and YYREEE (reference sequence). The CDR3 is made up of 16 amino acids. The CDR3 nucleotides are TGTGCCAGCAGTCTTGACGGACAGGCGGTCACAGATACGCAGTATTTT. This codes for CASSLDGQAVTDTQYF.

The rearrangement links TRBV7-9 to TRBJ2-7; 11 nucleotides agree with TRBD2. V lost 2 bases and J lost 9; bases outside the gene matches: 9. The CDR3 totals 15 residues. The V gene's germline CDR1 is SEHNR and CDR2 FQNEAQ (reference sequence). Written as DNA, the CDR3 is TGTGCCAGCAGCTTATGGGGACTAGCGGAGGAGGTGCAGTACTTC. Its protein product is CASSLWGLAEEVQYF.

The chain links TRBV27 to TRBJ2-7; 8 nucleotides agree with TRBD2. CDR1 is MNHEY and CDR2 is SMNVEV in the germline V gene (reference sequence). The CDR3 length is 15 residues. The junction had 10 bases not matched to a gene; V was cut back by 7 bases and J by 2 bases. CDR3 amino acids: CASTPYGGATYEQYF. The CDR3 region has the DNA TGTGCCAGCACTCCATACGGGGGGGCAACCTACGAGCAGTACTTC.

On this clone: This is likely an artifact of a read error, given a far larger clone one base away. The chain links TRBV28 to TRBJ1-1; no firm D call. Germline V gene data show CDR1 as MDHEN and CDR2 as SYDVKM. CDR3 size: 12 residues. V was clipped by 6 bases and J by 1 base, with 6 bases between them. CDR3 region: CASRTANTEAFF. In DNA, the CDR3 is TGTGCCAGCAGAACAGCGAACACTGAAGCTTTCTTT.

This chain links TRBV18 with TRBJ2-7, with 16 bases that match TRBD2. Per germline, CDR1 KGHSH and CDR2 LQKENI. Trimming cost V 5 bases and J 3 bases; bases outside gene matches: 16. CDR3 length equals 20 residues. The CDR3 sequence: CASSRYGTSGRAASYYEQYF. DNA for the CDR3: TGTGCCAGCTCAAGGTACGGGACTAGCGGGAGGGCCGCCTCCTACTACGAGCAGTACTTC.